This T cell receptor (beta chain) emerged from a study of monozygotic twins with inflammatory bowel disease. The draw for each donor consisted of a single 2.5 ml blood sample. Germline loops: CDR1 DFQATT, CDR2 SNEGSKA (reference sequence). This CDR3 has 15 residues. Study-wide findings and caveats: Fewer shared clonotypes with others were found in IBD patients than in healthy twins, especially with disease activity. Patients received differing immunosuppressive treatments, which may have added variability to their repertoires. For IBD, no single strong associated signal or clonotype was supported.

Reprocessing the 5' RACE reads, TCRdb reports a single entry for every CDR3 protein and omits DNA. The sample totals 190,000 or so distinct CDR3 sequences; its top ten clones hold 1.6%. To note about this clonotype: Its matching antigen is unknown.

The sequence came from a human donor with ulcerative colitis or Crohn's disease, or a healthy co-twin of an affected twin (not recorded which). V gene TRBV20-1 combines with J gene TRBJ1-1; the D call from TCRdb, TRBD1, cannot be confirmed without DNA. Sequencing was done on a sample of blood. CDR3 protein: CSASSSTGKGTEAFF.